This T cell receptor beta chain was sequenced for a study of T cell changes during pregnancy in multiple sclerosis. The CDR3 loop spans 14 amino acids. CDR1 and CDR2 from the germline V gene are MNHEY and SMNVEV (reference sequence). Trimming cost V 5 bases and J 3 bases, with 11 bases left between them. Some clones are missing from TCRdb's copy, which holds only in-frame ones; the method was immunoSEQ multiplex PCR. Of tens of thousands of clones in the sample, around 90% were seen once. This clonotype originated in a female donor in good health, enrolled as a control in a pregnancy study. The chain employs TRBV27 and TRBJ2-1, with D maybe TRBD2 (6 bases). Sample: peripheral blood, taken after pregnancy. For the CDR3, the DNA is TGTGCCAGCAGTCTTCGCGGGAACTACAATGAGCAGTTCTTC. Its protein product is CASSLRGNYNEQFF.